This passage covers 23 T cell receptor beta chains from one sample sequenced in a study of blood T cell repertoires in COVID-19. The assay was immunoSEQ multiplex PCR, and TCRdb's table has in-frame clones only and misses some. The table has 25,000 to 35,000 clones, about four fifths seen once; the top ten hold approximately 46%. The sequenced sample consisted of peripheral blood. The receptors derive from a woman of 80 years or more with acute or convalescent COVID-19.

The rearrangement links TRBV6-5 to TRBJ1-2, with TRBD1 matching 7 bases. Germline values: CDR1 MNHEY, CDR2 SVGAGI. There are 14 residues in the CDR3. Losses at the gene ends were 6 bases for V and 4 bases for J; bases not matched to a gene: 8. CDR3 protein: CASRTWTGSYGYTF. Here the CDR3 DNA reads TGTGCCAGCAGAACCTGGACAGGCAGCTATGGCTACACCTTC.

The rearrangement links TRBV3-1 (or the pseudogene TRBV3-2) to TRBJ2-5, with TRBD2 identical over 7 bases. The CDR3 runs 13 residues. V dropped 2 bases and J dropped 5; count of bases not matched to a gene: 2. Germline assignment: CDR1 LGHDT and CDR2 YNNKEL (reference sequence). In DNA, the CDR3 is TGTGCCAGCAGCCAACTGGGGGGGGAGACCCAGTACTTC. This gives the protein CASSQLGGETQYF.

This clone has a handful of counts. The rearrangement uses TRBV24-1 and TRBJ2-3; 7 bases align to TRBD2. Germline V gene data show CDR1 as KGHDR and CDR2 as SFDVKD. J lost 0 bases, V lost 4 bases, and 9 bases had no gene match. This CDR3 is built from 17 residues. The CDR3 DNA sequence: TGTGCCACCAGTGACCCTTCCGCGGGAGTCAGCACAGATACGCAGTATTTT. The encoded protein is CATSDPSAGVSTDTQYF.

The V and J genes are TRBV28 and TRBJ1-2; 8 nucleotides agree with TRBD1. Trimming cost V 5 bases and J 3 bases; bases outside gene matches: 5. CDR3 length equals 14 residues. The germline gives CDR1 MDHEN, CDR2 SYDVKM. CDR3 DNA: TGTGCCAGCAGTATACTGACAGGGGACTATGGCTACACCTTC. It codes for CASSILTGDYGYTF.

This clone was recorded a few times. The genes are TRBV5-1 and TRBJ2-1; 10 positions match TRBD2. With 3 bases clipped from V and 0 bases from J, the junction kept 6 bases outside the gene matches. There are 17 residues in the CDR3. Germline values: CDR1 SGHRS, CDR2 YFSETQ. The CDR3 nucleotides are TGCGCCAGCAGCTCTTTACTAGCGGGGAGCTCCTACAATGAGCAGTTCTTC. Encoded protein: CASSSLLAGSSYNEQFF.

This clone was counted a few times. The chain joins TRBV6-6 to TRBJ2-7, with 8 bases that match TRBD1. The J segment lost 3 bases and the V segment lost 6 bases, leaving 7 bases of the junction unmatched. This CDR3 is 14 amino acids long. Per germline, CDR1 MNHNY and CDR2 SVGAGI (reference sequence). CDR3 nucleotide sequence: TGTGCCAGCAGGCTGACAGGGGTCGACTACGAGCAGTACTTC. Translating it yields CASRLTGVDYEQYF.

The chain joins TRBV29-1 to TRBJ2-7; TRBD2 aligns across 14 bases. CDR1 and CDR2 (germline): SQVTM, ANQGSEA. V shed 7 bases, J shed 7 bases, and the junction held 9 bases outside the gene matches. The CDR3 has 14 residues. CDR3 sequence (DNA): TGCAGCGCTCGGGGGACTAGCGGGAGTTGGGAGCAGTACTTC. Its protein product is CSARGTSGSWEQYF.

This chain uses TRBV7-9 with TRBJ1-4, with TRBD1 matching 7 bases. CDR3 length: 15 amino acids. Germline lookup yields CDR1 SEHNR and CDR2 FQNEAQ (reference sequence). With 2 bases clipped from V and 3 bases from J, the junction kept 3 bases outside the gene matches. The CDR3 DNA reads as TGTGCCAGCAGCTTAATTGGGACAGCTAATGAAAAACTGTTTTTT. Translation: CASSLIGTANEKLFF.

The rearrangement joins TRBV28 to TRBJ1-2; D is uncertain. Trimming took 3 bases from V and 4 from J, leaving 21 bases between them. Germline V gene lookup returns CDR1 MDHEN and CDR2 SYDVKM. The length of the CDR3 is 17 residues. The CDR3, as DNA: TGTGCCAGCAGTTTGTCAAGTTTCATCGGGGAGGGCTATGGCTACACCTTC. This encodes CASSLSSFIGEGYGYTF.

The chain employs TRBV7-9 and TRBJ2-6, with 7 bases fitting TRBD2. Germline values: CDR1 SEHNR, CDR2 FQNEAQ (reference sequence). J was trimmed by 0 bases and V by 1 base; bases with no gene match: 0. CDR3 length equals 16 residues. The CDR3 protein is CASSLGGSSGANVLTF. Here the CDR3 DNA reads TGTGCCAGCAGCTTAGGCGGGAGCTCTGGGGCCAACGTCCTGACTTTC. Drawing the rest from reference TRBV7-9 and TRBJ2-6, the complete variable domain is DTGVSQNPRHKITKRGQNVTFRCDPISEHNRLYWYRQTLGQGPEFLTYFQNEAQLEKSRLLSDRFSAERPKGSFSTLEIQRTEQGDSAMYLCASSLGGSSGANVLTFGAGSRLTVL.

This clone was recorded once. A read error may account for a junction end that differs from germline. This rearrangement joins TRBV4-3 to TRBJ2-1; TRBD2 matches 11 bases. Germline CDR1 LGHNA, CDR2 YSLEER. The CDR3 runs 15 residues. The CDR3 loop reads CASSQDVTSGAPRVF. The CDR3 nucleotides read TGCGCCAGCAGCCAAGATGTGACTAGCGGGGCACCGAGGGTCTTC.

V is TRBV12-2 and J is TRBJ2-7; the table gives TRBD2 as D, unverified against the DNA. TRBV12-2 is assigned pseudogene status. The CDR3 totals 15 residues. CDR3 nucleotide sequence: TGTGCAAGTCGCCCCGGGGCGGGGGCCAACTACGAGCAGTACTTC. It codes for CASRPGAGANYEQYF.

V and J are TRBV28 and TRBJ1-2; 8 nucleotides line up with TRBD1. Germline V gives CDR1 MDHEN, CDR2 SYDVKM. V lost 5 bases, J lost 4 bases, and 3 bases stayed unmatched. This CDR3 has 13 residues. The chain's CDR3 is CASSRTGFYGYTF. DNA of the CDR3: TGTGCCAGCAGTCGGACAGGGTTCTATGGCTACACCTTC.

V and J are TRBV5-6 and TRBJ1-4, with D perhaps TRBD1 (6 bases). The CDR3 contains 15 residues. With 4 bases removed from V and 8 bases from J, the gap between germline ends came to 18 bases. Germline lookup yields CDR1 SGHDT and CDR2 YYEEEE. CDR3 sequence (DNA): TGTGCCAGCAGCGTAAAGGACAGTATATCCGAAAAACTGTTTTTT. It yields the protein CASSVKDSISEKLFF.

CDR3 in amino acids: CASSPGVISALFF. The CDR3 DNA sequence: TGTGCCAGCAGCCCAGGGGTCATCAGCGCACTGTTTTTT. The chain has TRBV28 and TRBJ1-4, with a tentative D call TRBD1 (6 bases). Germline loops: CDR1 MDHEN, CDR2 SYDVKM. The V end lost 6 bases, the J end lost 13 bases, and 18 bases lay between the germline ends. The CDR3 extends over 13 amino acids. The variable domain in full, with the rest retrieved from reference TRBV28 and TRBJ1-4, is DVKVTQSSRYLVKRTGEKVFLECVQDMDHENMFWYRQDPGLGLRLIYFSYDVKMKEKGDIPEGYSVSREKKERFSLILESASTNQTSMYLCASSPGVISALFFGSGTQLSVL.

The chain couples TRBV20-1 to TRBJ2-7; 11 nucleotides match TRBD1. Germline V lookup: CDR1 DFQATT, CDR2 SNEGSKA (reference sequence). Trimming removed 1 base from V and 10 bases from J; junction bases left unmatched: 0. The CDR3 sequence is 11 residues long. In nucleotides, the CDR3 is TGCAGTGCTAGAGGGACAGGGGGCCAGTACTTC. It codes for CSARGTGGQYF.

The rearrangement joins TRBV7-2 to TRBJ1-2; the D is unclear. Trimming removed 5 bases at V and 3 bases at J, with 7 bases between. The CDR3 has 12 amino acids. Looked up from germline, CDR1 is SGHTA and CDR2 is FQGNSA. CDR3 sequence reads: CASSADYYGYTF. The CDR3 nucleotides are TGTGCCAGCAGCGCAGACTACTATGGCTACACCTTC.

This clone was seen a few times. J is TRBJ1-3 and V is TRBV27; 7 bases are a match to TRBD1. CDR1 is MNHEY, CDR2 SMNVEV, per germline (reference sequence). There are 13 residues in the CDR3. V gave up 7 bases and J gave up 9 bases; unmatched junction bases: 9. The CDR3 protein is CASTTGTAGTIYF. The CDR3 nucleotides read TGTGCCAGCACTACAGGGACAGCGGGCACCATATATTTT.

The chain uses TRBV28 and TRBJ2-7; 9 bases align to TRBD2. The CDR3 has 15 residues. Germline CDR1 and CDR2: MDHEN and SYDVKM. V lost 7 bases to trimming and J lost 3 bases; unmatched junction nucleotides: 10. CDR3 DNA sequence: TGTGCCAGCAAAGAAGGCGGGGGGGTGGTCTACGAGCAGTACTTC. This codes for CASKEGGGVVYEQYF.

This chain uses TRBV2 with TRBJ1-1; possibly TRBD1 for D (5 bases). The CDR3 is 14 amino acids. The V end lost 8 bases, the J end lost 3 bases, and 16 bases lay between the germline ends. In germline, CDR1 is SNHLY, CDR2 FYNNEI. Written as DNA, the CDR3 is TGTGCCAGCCAGAGAAGGGGCCGGGACACTGAAGCTTTCTTT. This codes for CASQRRGRDTEAFF.

This chain links TRBV5-1 with TRBJ2-3; 7 bases agree with TRBD1. The CDR3 extends over 16 amino acids. Trimming cost V 0 bases and J 2 bases; bases outside gene matches: 6. The V gene's germline CDR1 is SGHRS and CDR2 YFSETQ. CDR3 protein: CASSLGQQGFTDTQYF. The CDR3 DNA reads TGCGCCAGCAGCTTGGGCCAACAGGGGTTCACAGATACGCAGTATTTT.

V and J are TRBV3-1 (or the pseudogene TRBV3-2) and TRBJ1-6; D unresolved. Per the germline V gene, CDR1 is LGHDT and CDR2 is YNNKEL (reference sequence). Deletions cut 4 bases from V and 7 bases from J, with 8 bases between. The CDR3 loop spans 13 amino acids. CDR3 DNA sequence: TGTGCCAGCAGCCCAGGCAGGAATTCACCCCTCCACTTT. Its translation: CASSPGRNSPLHF.

V and J are TRBV27 and TRBJ1-5, with D tentatively TRBD1 (6 bases). Between the trimmed V and J ends, which lost 5 bases and 5 bases, there was a span of 16 bases. The CDR3 has 15 residues. Germline-derived CDR1 and CDR2 are MNHEY and SMNVEV (reference sequence). This CDR3 is CASSPLTGLDQPQHF. The CDR3 bases are TGTGCCAGCAGTCCACTTACAGGGTTAGATCAGCCCCAGCATTTT.